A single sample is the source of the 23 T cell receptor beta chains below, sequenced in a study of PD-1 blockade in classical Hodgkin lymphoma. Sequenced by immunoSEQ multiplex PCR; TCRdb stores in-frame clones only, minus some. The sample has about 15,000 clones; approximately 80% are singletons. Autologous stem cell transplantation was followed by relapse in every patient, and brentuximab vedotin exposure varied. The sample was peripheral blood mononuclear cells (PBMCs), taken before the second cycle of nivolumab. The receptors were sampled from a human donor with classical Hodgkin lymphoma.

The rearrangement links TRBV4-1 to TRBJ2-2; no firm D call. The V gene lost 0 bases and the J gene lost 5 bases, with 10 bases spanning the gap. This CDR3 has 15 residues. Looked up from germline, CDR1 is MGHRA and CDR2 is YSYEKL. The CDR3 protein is CASSQDPADTGELFF. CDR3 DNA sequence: TGCGCCAGCAGCCAAGATCCAGCAGATACCGGGGAGCTGTTTTTT.

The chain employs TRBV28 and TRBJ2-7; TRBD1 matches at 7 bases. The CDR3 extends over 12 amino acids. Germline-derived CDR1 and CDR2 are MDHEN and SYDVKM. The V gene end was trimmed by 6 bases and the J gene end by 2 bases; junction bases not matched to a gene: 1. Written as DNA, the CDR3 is TGTGCCAGCAGACAGGGGCCCTACGAGCAGTACTTC. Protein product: CASRQGPYEQYF. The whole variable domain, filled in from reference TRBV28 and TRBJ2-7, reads DVKVTQSSRYLVKRTGEKVFLECVQDMDHENMFWYRQDPGLGLRLIYFSYDVKMKEKGDIPEGYSVSREKKERFSLILESASTNQTSMYLCASRQGPYEQYFGPGTRLTVT.

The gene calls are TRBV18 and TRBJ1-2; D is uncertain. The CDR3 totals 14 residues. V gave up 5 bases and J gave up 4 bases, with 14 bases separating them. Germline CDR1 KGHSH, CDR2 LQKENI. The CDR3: CASSDDGSTYGYTF. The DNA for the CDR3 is TGTGCCAGCTCAGACGACGGCTCCACCTATGGCTACACCTTC.

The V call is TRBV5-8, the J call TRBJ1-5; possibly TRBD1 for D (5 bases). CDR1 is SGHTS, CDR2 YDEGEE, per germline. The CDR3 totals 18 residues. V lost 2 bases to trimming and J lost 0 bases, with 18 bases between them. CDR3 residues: CASSFSGRATYSNQPQHF. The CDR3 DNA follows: TGTGCCAGCAGCTTCTCGGGGCGCGCGACATATAGCAATCAGCCCCAGCATTTT.

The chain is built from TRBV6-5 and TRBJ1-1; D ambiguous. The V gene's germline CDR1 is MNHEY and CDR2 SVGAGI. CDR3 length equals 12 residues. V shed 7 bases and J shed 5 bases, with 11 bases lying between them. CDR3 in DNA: TGTGCCAGCACCCTAGTAGGGACTGAAGCTTTCTTT. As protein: CASTLVGTEAFF.

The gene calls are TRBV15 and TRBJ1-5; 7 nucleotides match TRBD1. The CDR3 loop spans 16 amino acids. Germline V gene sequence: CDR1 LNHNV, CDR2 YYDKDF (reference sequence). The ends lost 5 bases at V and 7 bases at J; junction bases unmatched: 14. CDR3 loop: CATSLQPGQRVQPQHF. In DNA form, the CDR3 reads TGTGCCACCAGCCTCCAACCGGGACAGAGGGTACAGCCCCAGCATTTT. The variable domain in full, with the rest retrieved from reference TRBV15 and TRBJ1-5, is DAMVIQNPRYQVTQFGKPVTLSCSQTLNHNVMYWYQQKSSQAPKLLFHYYDKDFNNEADTPDNFQSRRPNTSFCFLDIRSPGLGDTAMYLCATSLQPGQRVQPQHFGDGTRLSIL.

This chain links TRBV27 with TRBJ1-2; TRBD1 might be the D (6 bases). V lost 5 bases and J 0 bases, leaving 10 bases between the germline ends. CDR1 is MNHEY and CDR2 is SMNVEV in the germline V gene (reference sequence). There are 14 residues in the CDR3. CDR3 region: CASSRRGTNYGYTF. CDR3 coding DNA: TGTGCCAGCAGTCGTAGGGGGACTAACTATGGCTACACCTTC.

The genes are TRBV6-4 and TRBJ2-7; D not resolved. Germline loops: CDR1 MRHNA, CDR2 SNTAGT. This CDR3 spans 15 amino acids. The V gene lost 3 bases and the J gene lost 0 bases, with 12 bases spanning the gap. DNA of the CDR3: TGTGCCAGCAGTGAGTCGGCAGCAAGCTCCTACGAGCAGTACTTC. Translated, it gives CASSESAASSYEQYF.

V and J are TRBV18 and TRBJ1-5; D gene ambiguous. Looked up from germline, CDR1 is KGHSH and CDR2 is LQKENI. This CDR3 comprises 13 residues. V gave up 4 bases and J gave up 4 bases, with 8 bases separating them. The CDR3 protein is CASSQGGNQPQHF. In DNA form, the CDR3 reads TGTGCCAGCTCACAGGGTGGGAATCAGCCCCAGCATTTT.

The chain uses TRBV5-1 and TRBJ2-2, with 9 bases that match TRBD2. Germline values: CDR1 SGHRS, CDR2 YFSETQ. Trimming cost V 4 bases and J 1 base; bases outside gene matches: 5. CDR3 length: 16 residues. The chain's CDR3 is CASSVTSGENTGELFF. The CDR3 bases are TGCGCCAGCAGCGTGACTAGCGGAGAGAACACCGGGGAGCTGTTTTTT.

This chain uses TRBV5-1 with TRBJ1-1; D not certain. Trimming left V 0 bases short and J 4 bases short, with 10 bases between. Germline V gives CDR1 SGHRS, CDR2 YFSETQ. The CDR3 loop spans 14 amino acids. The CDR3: CASSLASPGTEAFF. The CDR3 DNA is TGCGCCAGCAGCTTGGCGTCCCCGGGCACTGAAGCTTTCTTT.

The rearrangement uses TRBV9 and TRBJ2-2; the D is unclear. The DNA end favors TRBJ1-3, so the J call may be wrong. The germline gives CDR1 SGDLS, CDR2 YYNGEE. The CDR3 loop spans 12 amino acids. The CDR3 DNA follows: TGTGCCAGCAGCGTAGACCGGAACACCATATATTTT. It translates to CASSVDRNTIYF.

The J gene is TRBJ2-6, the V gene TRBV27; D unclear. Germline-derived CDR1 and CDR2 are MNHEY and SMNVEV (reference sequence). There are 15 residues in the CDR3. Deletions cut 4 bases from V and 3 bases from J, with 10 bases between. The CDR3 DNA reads TGTGCCAGCAGTTCGTGGGGTAGTGGGGCCAACGTCCTGACTTTC. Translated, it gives CASSSWGSGANVLTF.

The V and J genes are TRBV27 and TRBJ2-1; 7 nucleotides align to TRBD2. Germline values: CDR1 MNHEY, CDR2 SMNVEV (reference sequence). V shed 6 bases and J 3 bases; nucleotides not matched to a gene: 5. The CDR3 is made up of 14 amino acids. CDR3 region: CASRYGTNYNEQFF. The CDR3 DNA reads TGTGCCAGCAGGTACGGGACTAACTACAATGAGCAGTTCTTC.

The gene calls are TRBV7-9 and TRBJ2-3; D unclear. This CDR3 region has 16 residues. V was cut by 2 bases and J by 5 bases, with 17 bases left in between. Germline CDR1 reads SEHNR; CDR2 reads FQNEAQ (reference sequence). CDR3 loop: CASSLTIYPSQDTQYF. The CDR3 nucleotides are TGTGCCAGCAGCTTAACTATTTATCCCTCCCAAGATACGCAGTATTTT.

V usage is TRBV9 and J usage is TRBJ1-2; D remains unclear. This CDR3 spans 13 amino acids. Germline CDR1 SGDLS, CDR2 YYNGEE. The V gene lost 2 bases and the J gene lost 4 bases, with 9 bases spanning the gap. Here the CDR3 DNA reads TGTGCCAGCAGCGTGGGCAGTACCTATGGCTACACCTTC. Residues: CASSVGSTYGYTF.

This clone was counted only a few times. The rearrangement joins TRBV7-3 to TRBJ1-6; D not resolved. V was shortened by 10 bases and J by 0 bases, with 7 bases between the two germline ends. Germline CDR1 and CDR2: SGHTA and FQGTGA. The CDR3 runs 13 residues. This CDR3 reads CATGSSYNSPLHF. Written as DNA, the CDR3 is TGTGCCACCGGTAGCTCCTATAATTCACCCCTCCACTTT.

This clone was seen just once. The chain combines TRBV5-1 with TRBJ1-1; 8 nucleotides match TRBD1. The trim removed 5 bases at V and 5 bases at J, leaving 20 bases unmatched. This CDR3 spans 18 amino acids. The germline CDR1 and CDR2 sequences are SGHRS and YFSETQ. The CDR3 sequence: CASRKQVGQVYPGTEAFF. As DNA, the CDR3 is TGCGCCAGCAGAAAGCAGGTGGGACAGGTCTACCCCGGTACTGAAGCTTTCTTT.

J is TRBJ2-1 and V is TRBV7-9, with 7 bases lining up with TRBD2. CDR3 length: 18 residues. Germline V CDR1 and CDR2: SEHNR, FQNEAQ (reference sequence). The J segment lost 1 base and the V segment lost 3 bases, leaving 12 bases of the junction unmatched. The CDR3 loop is CASSFPRTSSRSYNEQFF. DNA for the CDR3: TGTGCCAGCAGCTTCCCACGGACTAGTTCCAGGTCCTACAATGAGCAGTTCTTC. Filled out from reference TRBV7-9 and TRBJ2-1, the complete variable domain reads DTGVSQNPRHKITKRGQNVTFRCDPISEHNRLYWYRQTLGQGPEFLTYFQNEAQLEKSRLLSDRFSAERPKGSFSTLEIQRTEQGDSAMYLCASSFPRTSSRSYNEQFFGPGTRLTVL.

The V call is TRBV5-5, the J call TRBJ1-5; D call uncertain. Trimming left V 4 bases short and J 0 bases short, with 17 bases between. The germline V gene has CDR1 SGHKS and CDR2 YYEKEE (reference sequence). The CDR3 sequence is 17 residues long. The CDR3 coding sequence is TGTGCCAGCAGCGTTCATCTTGGTGGGGATAGCAATCAGCCCCAGCATTTT. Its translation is CASSVHLGGDSNQPQHF.

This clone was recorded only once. In DNA form, the CDR3 reads TGTGCCAGCAGCAGCGGACAGGGGACTGAAGCTTTCTTT. It translates to CASSSGQGTEAFF. The chain couples TRBV11-2 to TRBJ1-1; TRBD1 aligns across 9 bases. The germline V gene encodes CDR1 SGHAT and CDR2 FQNNGV. Unmatched junction bases numbered 3, after V lost 5 bases and J lost 5 bases. The CDR3 is 13 residues long.

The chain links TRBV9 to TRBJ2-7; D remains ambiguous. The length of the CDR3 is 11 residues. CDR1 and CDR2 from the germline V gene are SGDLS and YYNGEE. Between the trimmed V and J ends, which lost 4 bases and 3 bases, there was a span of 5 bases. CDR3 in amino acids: CASSSDYEQYF. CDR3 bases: TGTGCCAGCAGCTCAGACTACGAGCAGTACTTC. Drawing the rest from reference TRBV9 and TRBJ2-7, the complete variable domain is DSGVTQTPKHLITATGQRVTLRCSPRSGDLSVYWYQQSLDQGLQFLIQYYNGEERAKGNILERFSAQQFPDLHSELNLSSLELGDSALYFCASSSDYEQYFGPGTRLTVT.

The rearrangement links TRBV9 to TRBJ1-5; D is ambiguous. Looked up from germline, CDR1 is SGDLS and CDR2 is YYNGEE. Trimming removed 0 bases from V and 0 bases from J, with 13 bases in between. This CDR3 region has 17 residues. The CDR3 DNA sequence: TGTGCCAGCAGCGTAGACGGCAGCCCTTATAGCAATCAGCCCCAGCATTTT. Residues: CASSVDGSPYSNQPQHF.